This T cell receptor (beta chain) was profiled in a study of T-cell memory formation after mild COVID-19. Study overall: Clusters were largely donor specific. General study points: The study found contracting CD4+ clones mainly in CM and EM and contracting CD8+ clones in EMRA. Day 15 to 85 contracting clones showed balanced CD4/CD8; day 15 to 37 expanders favored CD4+.

Turning to this clonotype: Its antigen is still unknown.

Trimming left V 1 base short and J 2 bases short, with 7 bases between. Germline lookup yields CDR1 SQVTM and CDR2 ANQGSEA. This CDR3 is 13 amino acids long. 5'RACE, which relied on constant-segment primers, yielded TCR alpha and TCR beta cDNA libraries carrying sample barcodes and UMIs. TCRdb passed the 5' RACE reads through MiXCR, listing each CDR3 protein once. This table holds roughly 400,000 distinct CDR3 sequences, about a sixth found once. The chain is built from TRBV29-1 and TRBJ2-3, with D perhaps TRBD1 (5 bases). Sequenced: PBMCs or a T cell subset sorted from them (not recorded which). This clonotype originated in a man aged 18 to 29 who had mild COVID-19 (a few samples of this study predate the infection). Cell type and time point are not known. The CDR3, as DNA: TGCAGCGTTGAAGGGGGCCCCACAGATACGCAGTATTTT. It translates to CSVEGGPTDTQYF.